This entry lists 25 T cell receptor beta chains sequenced from one sample in a study of blood T cells in healthy people across ages. A second PCR, run for roughly 7 to 11 cycles, used a sample-barcoded 5' primer plus a J-beta primer mix. A single record per CDR3 protein comes from TCRdb applying MiXCR to the 5' RACE reads. The table includes about a million distinct CDR3 sequences, 51% detected once. Sequenced material: blood. These receptor sequences come from a woman aged 60 to 75 in good health.

This clonotype was observed many times. The chain carries TRBV7-2 and TRBJ2-4, with 7 nucleotides matching TRBD1. This CDR3 spans 17 amino acids. The V and J ends lost 4 bases and 6 bases, in that order; junction bases with no gene match: 15. CDR1 SGHTA and CDR2 FQGNSA come from the germline V gene. CDR3 nucleotide sequence: TGTGCCAGCAGCTCGGGACAGCTACCATCGCCAGGAAACATTCAGTACTTC. This codes for CASSSGQLPSPGNIQYF.

The chain uses TRBV12-3 or TRBV12-4 and TRBJ2-7; D may be TRBD2 (7 bases). V lost 2 bases and J lost 3, with 14 bases in between. The CDR3 contains 15 residues. DNA for the CDR3: TGTGCCAGCAGTTTACGAGGGGGGGTCCTCTACGAGCAGTACTTC. Its translation is CASSLRGGVLYEQYF.

This sequence joins TRBV4-1 and TRBJ1-6; a possible D gene is TRBD1 (5 bases). Germline CDR1 MGHRA, CDR2 YSYEKL. The CDR3 runs to 15 residues. Trimming cost V 1 base and J 9 bases, with 13 bases left between them. The CDR3, as DNA: TGCGCCAGCAGCCAAGCATTGGGACCGATTTCACCCCTCCACTTT. Protein product: CASSQALGPISPLHF.

The chain joins TRBV20-1 to TRBJ2-7; 8 nucleotides align to TRBD2. V shed 0 bases, J shed 7 bases, and the junction held 17 bases outside the gene matches. The CDR3 has 17 amino acids. Germline CDR1 and CDR2: DFQATT and SNEGSKA (reference sequence). The CDR3: CSARDQAGGRPYNEQYF. CDR3 nucleotide sequence: TGCAGTGCTAGAGATCAGGCGGGAGGCCGACCCTACAATGAGCAGTACTTC.

This rearrangement joins TRBV4-1 to TRBJ2-5; D is uncertain. The CDR3 extends over 17 amino acids. The V and J ends lost 5 bases and 5 bases respectively, with 24 bases between them. CDR1 and CDR2 from the germline V gene are MGHRA and YSYEKL. The CDR3 region is CASSYGRARSLKETQYF. Written as DNA, the CDR3 is TGCGCCAGCAGCTATGGCCGGGCCCGTAGTTTGAAGGAGACCCAGTACTTC.

The J gene is TRBJ2-7, the V gene TRBV7-9, with TRBD1 matching 7 bases. The CDR3 consists of 16 residues. Trimming cost V 1 base and J 4 bases; bases outside gene matches: 10. Germline V gene data show CDR1 as SEHNR and CDR2 as FQNEAQ (reference sequence). CDR3 in amino acids: CASSLEGRQGVYEQYF. CDR3 in DNA: TGTGCCAGCAGCTTAGAAGGCAGACAGGGCGTATACGAGCAGTACTTC.

V gene TRBV20-1 combines with J gene TRBJ1-2; 8 bases agree with TRBD1. Germline V gene lookup returns CDR1 DFQATT and CDR2 SNEGSKA (reference sequence). V lost 1 base, J lost 4 bases, and 5 bases stayed unmatched. The CDR3 spans 14 residues. CDR3 DNA sequence: TGCAGTGCTAGAGTCTTACAGGGGGGCTATGGCTACACCTTC. Its protein is CSARVLQGGYGYTF.

V usage is TRBV6-2 or TRBV6-3 and J usage is TRBJ2-3; 7 positions agree with TRBD2. There are 14 residues in the CDR3. Per germline, CDR1 MNHEY and CDR2 SVGEGT. The V segment lost 5 bases and the J segment 5 bases; nucleotides outside the gene matches: 7. The CDR3 region is CASSKVVAGDTQYF. For the CDR3, the DNA is TGTGCCAGCAGTAAGGTTGTAGCGGGAGATACGCAGTATTTT.

This chain connects TRBV29-1 to TRBJ2-2; D might be TRBD2 (5 bases). Germline CDR1 SQVTM, CDR2 ANQGSEA. The CDR3 contains 13 residues. With 5 bases removed from V and 6 bases from J, the gap between germline ends came to 13 bases. This chain's CDR3 is CSVTRAGAGELFF. The DNA of the CDR3 is TGCAGCGTTACCCGGGCCGGGGCCGGGGAGCTGTTTTTT.

The chain combines TRBV7-2 with TRBJ2-5; 10 nucleotides agree with TRBD2. The J call may be mistaken, given a closer DNA end match to TRBJ2-7. The germline V gene has CDR1 SGHTA and CDR2 FQGNSA. The length of the CDR3 is 15 residues. The CDR3 here is CASSCQAGGLYEQYF. The CDR3 DNA reads as TGTGCCAGCAGCTGCCAAGCGGGAGGGTTGTACGAGCAGTACTTC.

The CDR3 coding sequence is TGTGCCAGCAGCCTATCTAGCGGGGGAGTATCAGATACGCAGTATTTT. Its protein product is CASSLSSGGVSDTQYF. J is TRBJ2-3 and V is TRBV7-9; 10 bases agree with TRBD2. The germline CDR1 and CDR2 sequences are SEHNR and FQNEAQ (reference sequence). The CDR3 has 16 amino acids. The V segment lost 5 bases and the J segment 4 bases; nucleotides outside the gene matches: 9.

This clonotype has a single count. The chain is built from TRBV28 and TRBJ2-1; a weak D match, TRBD2 (6 bases). This CDR3 region has 14 residues. Trimming removed 6 bases at V and 8 bases at J, with 17 bases between. The germline CDR1 and CDR2 sequences are MDHEN and SYDVKM. CDR3 protein: CASRPSVTGDEQFF. DNA of the CDR3: TGTGCCAGCAGGCCATCGGTTACGGGGGATGAGCAGTTCTTC. The whole variable domain, remainder taken from reference TRBV28 and TRBJ2-1, is DVKVTQSSRYLVKRTGEKVFLECVQDMDHENMFWYRQDPGLGLRLIYFSYDVKMKEKGDIPEGYSVSREKKERFSLILESASTNQTSMYLCASRPSVTGDEQFFGPGTRLTVL.

The CDR3 reads CATSDSEGETQYF. In DNA, the CDR3 is TGTGCCACCAGTGATTCGGAGGGCGAGACCCAGTACTTC. This sequence joins TRBV24-1 and TRBJ2-5, with D possibly being TRBD2 (6 bases). The V end lost 2 bases, the J end lost 5 bases, and 8 bases lay between the germline ends. CDR1 and CDR2 from the germline V gene are KGHDR and SFDVKD. The CDR3 loop spans 13 amino acids.

This chain links TRBV7-2 with TRBJ2-7; a weak D match, TRBD2 (5 bases). This CDR3 is built from 15 residues. The germline gives CDR1 SGHTA, CDR2 FQGNSA. V was trimmed by 8 bases and J by 1 base, leaving 18 bases between them. Written as DNA, the CDR3 is TGTGCCAGCCGGCTGTCCGACGGGATATCCTACGAGCAGTACTTC. Its translation is CASRLSDGISYEQYF.

This clonotype has ten or more counts. This chain uses TRBV12-3 or TRBV12-4 with TRBJ2-6; D ambiguous. V gave up 8 bases and J gave up 0 bases, with 8 bases separating them. CDR3 length equals 14 residues. The chain's CDR3 is CASRRVSGANVLTF. The CDR3 nucleotides read TGTGCCAGCCGTCGGGTCTCTGGGGCCAACGTCCTGACTTTC.

The rearrangement uses TRBV20-1 and TRBJ2-1; possibly TRBD2 for D (5 bases). The length of the CDR3 is 13 residues. Germline V CDR1 and CDR2: DFQATT, SNEGSKA (reference sequence). Written as DNA, the CDR3 is TGCAGGGTACCCGGGAAAGTCATCAATGAGCAGTTCTTC. Protein: CRVPGKVINEQFF.

V is TRBV12-3 or TRBV12-4 and J is TRBJ2-3; D is perhaps TRBD2 (5 bases). Trimming cost V 5 bases and J 4 bases, with 16 bases left between them. The CDR3 sequence is 15 residues long. The CDR3 nucleotides are TGTGCCAGCAGTCCCGGCAGAGGGAGCGCAGATACGCAGTATTTT. Translated: CASSPGRGSADTQYF.

Turning to this clonotype: The junction does not match germline at one end; this may be a read error. The chain employs TRBV28 and TRBJ2-7, with D perhaps matching TRBD1 (6 bases). The CDR3 has 12 residues. The germline CDR1 and CDR2 sequences are MDHEN and SYDVKM. The CDR3 is CAGSAYRVLPYF. CDR3 bases: TGTGCCGGCAGTGCCTACAGGGTTCTCCCGTACTTC.

This clonotype was picked up a small number of times. The rearrangement uses TRBV7-9 and TRBJ2-5; D tentatively reads TRBD1 or TRBD2 (5 bases each). The CDR3 contains 17 residues. CDR1 and CDR2 from the germline V gene are SEHNR and FQNEAQ (reference sequence). V was trimmed by 4 bases and J by 2 bases, leaving 20 bases between them. The CDR3 sequence: CASSSRPRDRNQETQYF. In DNA form, the CDR3 reads TGTGCCAGCAGCTCGCGCCCCAGGGACCGGAATCAAGAGACCCAGTACTTC.

The gene calls are TRBV7-9 and TRBJ2-3, with D tentatively TRBD1 (5 bases). The germline gives CDR1 SEHNR, CDR2 FQNEAQ (reference sequence). Trimming took off 5 bases at V and 0 bases at J, with 9 bases between the two ends. This CDR3 spans 14 amino acids. This chain's CDR3 is CASSVWTSTDTQYF. The DNA for the CDR3 is TGTGCCAGCAGCGTATGGACAAGCACAGATACGCAGTATTTT.

The CDR3 here is CASSQEPAPDQPQHF. DNA of the CDR3: TGCGCCAGCAGCCAGGAACCGGCACCGGATCAGCCCCAGCATTTT. The V call is TRBV4-1, the J call TRBJ1-5; D is unclear. V was pared by 3 bases and J by 5 bases, with 14 bases between. Germline CDR1 is MGHRA and CDR2 is YSYEKL. This CDR3 contains 15 residues.

The chain recombines TRBV7-9 with TRBJ2-5; possibly TRBD2 for D (6 bases). Germline loops: CDR1 SEHNR, CDR2 FQNEAQ (reference sequence). The CDR3 length is 14 residues. The V gene lost 5 bases and the J gene lost 4 bases, with 14 bases spanning the gap. CDR3 sequence: CASSLGWGLETQYF. CDR3 sequence (DNA): TGTGCCAGCAGCCTTGGTTGGGGACTAGAGACCCAGTACTTC.

This clonotype was picked up one time. This sequence joins TRBV12-3 or TRBV12-4 and TRBJ2-5; TRBD2 matches 10 bases. The length of the CDR3 is 19 residues. Trimming took 5 bases from V and 11 from J; bases not matched to a gene: 26. CDR3 protein: CASSPQGGVVAGGVDEQYF. Written as DNA, the CDR3 is TGTGCCAGCAGTCCCCAGGGGGGTGTCGTAGCGGGAGGTGTAGATGAGCAGTACTTC.

This clonotype was picked up a small number of times. The chain joins TRBV7-9 to TRBJ2-7; possible D gene TRBD1, 6 bases. The CDR3 extends over 16 amino acids. Trimming took 2 bases from V and 5 from J, leaving 19 bases between them. Germline CDR1 and CDR2: SEHNR and FQNEAQ (reference sequence). The CDR3 region has the DNA TGTGCCAGCAGCTTAAGGAGAGGGACAATGCCCGACGAGCAGTACTTC. Protein sequence: CASSLRRGTMPDEQYF.

Points on this clonotype: A junction boundary mismatches the germline segment, possibly from a read error. This chain connects TRBV7-2 to TRBJ2-5; D remains unclear. Near its end, the DNA agrees better with TRBJ2-7, so the J call may be wrong. In germline, CDR1 is SGHTA, CDR2 FQGNSA. This CDR3 has 14 residues. The CDR3 bases are TGTGCCAGCAGCGTAGCCAGGTGGGCCTACGAGCAGTACTTC. This translates into CASSVARWAYEQYF.